The T cell receptor beta chain under discussion was sequenced for a study of neurological immune-mediated disorders. In this sample, this clonotype turned up many times. This CDR3 is 14 amino acids long. The V and J ends lost 4 bases and 1 base respectively, with 11 bases between them. Germline V CDR1 and CDR2: SGHRS, YFSETQ. In every sequencing run, more than 180 million TCR-beta sequences were generated from 15-18 subjects. MiXCR, applied by TCRdb to the 5' RACE reads, yields one record per CDR3 protein. The data show 55,000 to 70,000 distinct CDR3 sequences, with roughly 10% seen just once and 1.5% to 2% held by the top ten.

The receptor was isolated from a man in his 60s in good health. Sequencing input: PBMCs. The chain links TRBV5-1 to TRBJ2-5; perhaps TRBD1 as D (6 bases). Here the CDR3 DNA reads TGCGCCAGCAGCCTCGGACAGTCCCAAGAGACCCAGTACTTC. It codes for CASSLGQSQETQYF.